Shown below are 8 T cell receptor beta chains from a single sample sequenced in a study of beta chain features in type 1 diabetes. General study findings and limits: Researchers report that Type 1 diabetes patients had moderately but significantly shorter TCRB CDR3s across all four CD4+ subsets.

The isolated RNA, all of it, was reverse transcribed, so expressed TCRB transcripts were what got sequenced. Profiled with immunoSEQ multiplex PCR; TCRdb holds only in-frame clones, not every one. The sample holds hundreds of thousands of clones; roughly 11% are singletons and the top ten take around 0.017%. These receptors have no identified antigens. Sequenced sample: naive CD4+ T cells from blood. These receptors were obtained from a man under 40 with type 1 diabetes.

This clone was detected only a few times. The CDR3 coding sequence is TGTGCCAGCTCTCCCCCTAACAGCCCTGAAGCTTTCTTT. Translation gives CASSPPNSPEAFF. The rearrangement links TRBV18 to TRBJ1-1; no definite D call. Germline lookup yields CDR1 KGHSH and CDR2 LQKENI. The germline V and J ends were trimmed by 6 bases and 6 bases, with 14 bases remaining between them. The length of the CDR3 is 13 residues.

CDR3 sequence reads: CASSLRILGGYGYTF. The CDR3 DNA reads TGTGCCAGCAGCTTGCGTATCCTCGGGGGGTATGGCTACACCTTC. The chain employs TRBV5-4 and TRBJ1-2; possibly TRBD1 for D (5 bases). V shed 1 base and J shed 5 bases, with 15 bases lying between them. CDR1 and CDR2 from the germline V gene are SGHNT and YYREEE (reference sequence). The CDR3 totals 15 residues.

The sample holds a few counts of this clone. The chain is built from TRBV4-1 and TRBJ2-3, with TRBD2 matching over 7 bases. This CDR3 has 17 residues. Trimming cost V 2 bases and J 5 bases; bases outside gene matches: 13. The V gene's germline CDR1 is MGHRA and CDR2 YSYEKL. Here the CDR3 reads CASSQKEDAKRGDTQYF. CDR3 bases: TGCGCCAGCAGCCAAAAGGAGGACGCGAAGCGGGGAGATACGCAGTATTTT.

This clone was picked up a small number of times. The chain has TRBV5-1 and TRBJ2-2; TRBD1 matches 10 bases. The length of the CDR3 is 16 residues. Trimming cost V 7 bases and J 4 bases; bases outside gene matches: 10. The germline V gene has CDR1 SGHRS and CDR2 YFSETQ. CDR3 nucleotide sequence: TGCGCCAGCCATAAAGCGGGACAGGGGCGCACCGGGGAGCTGTTTTTT. It encodes CASHKAGQGRTGELFF.

This sequence joins TRBV28 and TRBJ1-5, with D possibly TRBD1 on 6 matching bases. Germline V CDR1 and CDR2: MDHEN, SYDVKM. V was clipped by 5 bases and J by 6 bases, with 17 bases between them. The CDR3 covers 15 residues. The CDR3 reads CASSNPGHSSQPQHF. CDR3 in DNA: TGTGCCAGCAGTAACCCGGGACATTCAAGTCAGCCCCAGCATTTT.

Only a few counts were recorded for this clone. At the DNA level, this CDR3 is encoded by other sequences in the same sample as well. The V gene is TRBV20-1, the J gene TRBJ2-7; no reliable D call. Per the germline V gene, CDR1 is DFQATT and CDR2 is SNEGSKA (reference sequence). The CDR3 covers 11 residues. V shed 3 bases and J shed 3 bases, with 6 bases lying between them. This CDR3 is CSARLSYEQYF. The DNA for the CDR3 is TGCAGTGCTAGGCTCAGCTACGAGCAGTACTTC.

The table lists this clone with a few counts. The V and J genes are TRBV7-2 and TRBJ2-7; 7 nucleotides match TRBD1. Germline CDR1 reads SGHTA; CDR2 reads FQGNSA. V dropped 1 base and J dropped 2; count of bases not matched to a gene: 8. The CDR3 contains 16 residues. CDR3 DNA: TGTGCCAGCAGCTTAGACGGACCTCAGGGGGCCTACGAGCAGTACTTC. Translating it yields CASSLDGPQGAYEQYF.

This chain links TRBV7-9 with TRBJ1-3; TRBD1 matches at 8 bases. There are 15 residues in the CDR3. J was trimmed by 8 bases and V by 5 bases; bases with no gene match: 11. CDR1 and CDR2 from the germline V gene are SEHNR and FQNEAQ (reference sequence). The DNA for the CDR3 is TGTGCCAGCAGCCGCATCGCAGGGGGCTTGGACACCATATATTTT. Translated: CASSRIAGGLDTIYF.